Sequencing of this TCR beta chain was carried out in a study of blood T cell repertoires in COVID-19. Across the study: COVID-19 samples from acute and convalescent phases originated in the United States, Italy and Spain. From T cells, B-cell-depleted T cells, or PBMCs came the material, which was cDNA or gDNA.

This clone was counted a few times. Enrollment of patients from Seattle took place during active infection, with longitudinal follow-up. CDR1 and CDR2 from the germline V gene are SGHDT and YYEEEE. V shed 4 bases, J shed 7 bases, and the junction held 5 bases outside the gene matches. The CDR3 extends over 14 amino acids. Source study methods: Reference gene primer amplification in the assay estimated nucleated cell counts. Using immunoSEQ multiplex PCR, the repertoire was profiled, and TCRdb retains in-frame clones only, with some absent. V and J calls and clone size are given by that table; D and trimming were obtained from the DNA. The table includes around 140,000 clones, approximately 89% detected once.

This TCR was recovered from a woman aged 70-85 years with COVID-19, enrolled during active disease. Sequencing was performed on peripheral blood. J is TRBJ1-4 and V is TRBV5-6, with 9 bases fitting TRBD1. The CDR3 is CASSMTGGSEKLFF. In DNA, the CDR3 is TGTGCCAGCAGCATGACAGGGGGAAGTGAAAAACTGTTTTTT.